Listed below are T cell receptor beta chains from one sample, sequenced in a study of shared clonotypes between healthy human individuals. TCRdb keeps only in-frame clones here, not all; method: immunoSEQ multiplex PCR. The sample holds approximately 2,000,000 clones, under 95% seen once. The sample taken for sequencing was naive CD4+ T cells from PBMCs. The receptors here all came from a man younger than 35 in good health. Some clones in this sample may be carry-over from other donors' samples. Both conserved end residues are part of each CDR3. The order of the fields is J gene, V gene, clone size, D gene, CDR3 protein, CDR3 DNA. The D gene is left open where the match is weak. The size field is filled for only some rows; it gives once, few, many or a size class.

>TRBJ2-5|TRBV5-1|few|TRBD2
CASSLERGEETQYF
TGCGCCAGCAGCTTGGAGCGGGGGGAAGAGACCCAGTACTTC
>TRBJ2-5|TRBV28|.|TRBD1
CASSLWDRGPGTQYF
TGTGCCAGCAGTTTATGGGACAGGGGTCCGGGGACCCAGTACTTC
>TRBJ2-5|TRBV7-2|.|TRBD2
CASSRGGGNQETQYF
TGTGCCAGCAGCCGTGGGGGGGGGAACCAAGAGACCCAGTACTTC
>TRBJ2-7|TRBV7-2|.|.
CASSSQGYEQYF
TGTGCCAGCAGCTCACAGGGCTACGAGCAGTACTTC
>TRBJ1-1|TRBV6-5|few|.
CASKGFRTEAFF
TGTGCCAGCAAGGGGTTCAGGACTGAAGCTTTCTTT
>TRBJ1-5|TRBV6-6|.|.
CASSKSDGMGAQHF
TGTGCCAGCAGTAAATCGGACGGTATGGGAGCCCAGCATTTT
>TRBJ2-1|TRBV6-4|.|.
CASSELGGIYNEQFF
TGTGCCAGCAGTGAGCTGGGGGGCATATACAATGAGCAGTTCTTC
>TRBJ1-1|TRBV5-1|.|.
CASSSSGAGDTEAFF
TGCGCCAGCAGCTCTTCAGGGGCGGGGGACACTGAAGCTTTCTTT
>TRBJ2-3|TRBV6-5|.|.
CASSPGLSTDTQYF
TGTGCCAGCAGTCCCGGGCTAAGCACAGATACGCAGTATTTT
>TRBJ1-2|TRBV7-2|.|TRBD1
CASSLEGASGYTF
TGTGCCAGCAGCTTAGAGGGGGCATCCGGCTACACCTTC
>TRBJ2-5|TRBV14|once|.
CASSPKGLGAQETQYF
TGTGCCAGCAGCCCGAAGGGGCTAGGGGCCCAAGAGACCCAGTACTTC
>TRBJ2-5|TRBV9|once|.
CASSASSRDETQYF
TGTGCCAGCAGCGCCTCGAGCAGGGACGAGACCCAGTACTTC
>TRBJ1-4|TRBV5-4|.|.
CASSREGRTNEKLFF
TGTGCCAGCAGCCGGGAAGGGCGAACTAATGAAAAACTGTTTTTT
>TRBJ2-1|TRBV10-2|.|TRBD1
CASRRQGLDEQFF
TGCGCCAGCAGAAGACAGGGGTTGGATGAGCAGTTCTTC
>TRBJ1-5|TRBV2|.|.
CASSRTTLVNSNQPQHF
TGTGCCAGCAGCCGAACGACCCTTGTCAATAGCAATCAGCCCCAGCATTTT
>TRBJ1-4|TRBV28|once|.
CASSLGMENEKLFF
TGTGCCAGCAGTTTGGGTATGGAAAATGAAAAACTGTTTTTT
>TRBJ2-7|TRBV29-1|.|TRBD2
CSAKTSVSSYEQYF
TGCAGCGCAAAGACTAGCGTGAGCTCCTACGAGCAGTACTTC
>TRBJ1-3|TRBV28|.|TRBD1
CASSSQRQGDF
TGTGCCAGCAGTTCCCAACGACAGGGGGATTTT
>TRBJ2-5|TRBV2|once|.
CASRPEVLGTQYF
TGTGCCAGCAGGCCTGAGGTTCTCGGGACCCAGTACTTC
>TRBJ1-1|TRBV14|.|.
CASSPLTIGQEAFF
TGTGCCAGCAGCCCTTTAACTATCGGACAAGAAGCTTTCTTT
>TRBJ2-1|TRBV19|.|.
CASSPKTWGTYNEQFF
TGTGCCAGTAGTCCGAAGACGTGGGGCACATACAATGAGCAGTTCTTC
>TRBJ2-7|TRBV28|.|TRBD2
CASRLGLAGKVEQYF
TGTGCCAGCAGATTGGGACTAGCGGGAAAGGTCGAGCAGTACTTC
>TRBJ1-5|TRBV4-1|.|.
CASSQEHRQGYQPQHF
TGCGCCAGCAGCCAAGAACATCGGCAGGGGTATCAGCCCCAGCATTTT
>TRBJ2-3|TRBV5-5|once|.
CASSFPGADTQYF
TGTGCCAGCAGCTTCCCAGGTGCAGATACGCAGTATTTT
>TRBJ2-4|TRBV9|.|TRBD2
CASSPMAGGPKNIQYF
TGTGCCAGCAGCCCTATGGCGGGAGGGCCCAAAAACATTCAGTACTTC
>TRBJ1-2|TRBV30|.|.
CAWSGSLGYTF
TGTGCCTGGAGTGGGAGCCTTGGCTACACCTTC
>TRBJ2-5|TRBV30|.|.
CAWSRPKGETQYF
TGTGCCTGGAGTAGACCTAAGGGGGAGACCCAGTACTTC
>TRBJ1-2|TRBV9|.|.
CASSSSAYYGYTF
TGTGCCAGCAGCTCCTCAGCCTACTATGGCTACACCTTC
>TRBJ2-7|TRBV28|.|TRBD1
CASSSNQGARSYEQYF
TGTGCCAGCAGTTCAAACCAGGGGGCGCGGAGCTACGAGCAGTACTTC
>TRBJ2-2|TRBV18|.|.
CASSPGLAPGTGELFF
TGTGCCAGCTCACCGGGGCTAGCCCCTGGGACCGGGGAGCTGTTTTTT
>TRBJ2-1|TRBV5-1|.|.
CASSLDPSLGQFF
TGCGCCAGCAGCCTCGACCCTAGCCTGGGGCAGTTCTTC
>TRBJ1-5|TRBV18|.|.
CASSPRQGLNQPQHF
TGTGCCAGCTCACCACGCCAGGGTCTAAATCAGCCCCAGCATTTT
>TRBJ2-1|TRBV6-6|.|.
CASSYGTLGAEQFF
TGTGCCAGCAGTTACGGGACCCTTGGTGCTGAGCAGTTCTTC